The present entry profiles one T cell receptor (beta chain) with its context. Antigen: not known. Sequence at one end of the junction differs from germline and may be a read error. Per germline, CDR1 SGHKS and CDR2 YYEKEE (reference sequence). The length of the CDR3 is 14 residues. This sample stems from a study of molecular identifiers for immune sequencing clone quantification. Broader study findings: Jurkat TCR RNA spiked in from one cell (amid some 1 million naive cells) was reportedly detectable. Same-barcode identical TCR molecules could make highly expanded clones look smaller than they are.

Via MiXCR, TCRdb re-called the PCR reads, giving one row per CDR3 protein. This sample has about 100,000 distinct CDR3 sequences, with roughly a third found just once. The gene calls are TRBV5-5 and TRBJ1-1; D remains ambiguous. Sequenced material: naive CD8+ T cells from blood, with Jurkat cell RNA spiked in. Subset noted: FACS-sorted CD8+CD4-CCR7+CD45RA+ naive T cells. This TCR came from a human donor in good health. Some libraries in this study had Jurkat cell RNA spiked in. DNA for the CDR3: TGTGCCAGCAGCTTGGGACGGCTGAACACTGAAGCTTCCTTT. Translated: CASSLGRLNTEASF.